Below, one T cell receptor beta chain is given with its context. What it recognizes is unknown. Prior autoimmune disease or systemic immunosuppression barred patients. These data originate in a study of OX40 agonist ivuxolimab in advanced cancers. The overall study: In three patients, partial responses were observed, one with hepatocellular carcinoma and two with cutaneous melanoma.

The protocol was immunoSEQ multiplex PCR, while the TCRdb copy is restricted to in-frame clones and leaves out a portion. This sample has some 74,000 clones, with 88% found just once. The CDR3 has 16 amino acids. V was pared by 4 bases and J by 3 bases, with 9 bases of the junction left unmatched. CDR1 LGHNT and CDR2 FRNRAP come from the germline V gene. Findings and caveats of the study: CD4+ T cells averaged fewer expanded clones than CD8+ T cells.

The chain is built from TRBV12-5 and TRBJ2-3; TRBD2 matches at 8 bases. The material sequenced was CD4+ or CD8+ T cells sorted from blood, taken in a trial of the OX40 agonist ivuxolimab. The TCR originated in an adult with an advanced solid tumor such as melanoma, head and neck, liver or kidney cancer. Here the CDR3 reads CASGWTSPERTDTQYF. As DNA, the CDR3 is TGTGCTAGTGGTTGGACTAGCCCAGAAAGGACAGATACGCAGTATTTT.